The next 29 T cell receptor beta chains were all read from a single sample in a study of blood T cell repertoires in COVID-19. The data were produced by immunoSEQ multiplex PCR, yet TCRdb's version contains in-frame clones alone and is incomplete. This sample has about 160,000 clones, with around 84% found just once. The sequenced material came from peripheral blood. The receptors derive from a man aged 50-59 years with active or convalescent COVID-19.

V and J are TRBV4-2 and TRBJ1-3, with no clear D. The germline gives CDR1 LGHNA, CDR2 YNFKEQ. Trimming stripped 0 bases from V and 0 bases from J, with 6 bases between. This CDR3 is 15 amino acids long. CDR3 in amino acids: CASSQEVSSGNTIYF. The CDR3 region has the DNA TGTGCCAGCAGCCAAGAGGTCAGCTCTGGAAACACCATATATTTT.

The chain carries TRBV12-3 or TRBV12-4 and TRBJ1-2; TRBD1 matches 8 bases. V lost 7 bases, J lost 8 bases, and 6 bases stayed unmatched. The CDR3 length is 12 residues. The CDR3 loop reads CASNQGARGYTF. DNA for the CDR3: TGTGCCAGCAACCAGGGGGCGCGGGGCTACACCTTC.

This chain uses TRBV14 with TRBJ1-2, with a tentative D call TRBD1 (6 bases). The CDR3 consists of 17 residues. Germline V gives CDR1 SGHDN, CDR2 FVKESK. The V end lost 3 bases, the J end lost 2 bases, and 19 bases lay between the germline ends. The CDR3 DNA reads as TGTGCCAGCAGCCATCCTTGGGGGCAAAATACGAACTATGGCTACACCTTC. Protein product: CASSHPWGQNTNYGYTF.

The chain uses TRBV5-1 and TRBJ2-7, with D uncertain. This CDR3 is 14 amino acids long. CDR1 is SGHRS and CDR2 is YFSETQ in the germline V gene. Trimming took 0 bases from V and 2 from J, leaving 9 bases between them. CDR3 sequence: CASSLAVSTYEQYF. CDR3 bases: TGCGCCAGCAGCTTGGCGGTTTCCACCTACGAGCAGTACTTC.

This sequence joins TRBV12-3 or TRBV12-4 and TRBJ1-5; D perhaps matches TRBD1 (5 bases). V was shortened by 8 bases and J by 7 bases, with 15 bases between the two germline ends. The CDR3 is 13 residues long. This chain's CDR3 is CASGRRAEQPQHF. The CDR3 coding sequence is TGTGCCAGCGGGCGCAGGGCTGAGCAGCCCCAGCATTTT.

The chain recombines TRBV28 with TRBJ2-5, with TRBD2 matching 11 bases. Germline lookup yields CDR1 MDHEN and CDR2 SYDVKM. Trimming removed 5 bases from V and 5 bases from J; junction bases left unmatched: 13. CDR3 length equals 17 residues. The chain's CDR3 is CASSPRLTSGMGETQYF. As DNA, the CDR3 is TGTGCCAGCAGTCCACGGCTGACTAGCGGGATGGGGGAGACCCAGTACTTC.

For this clone: This same CDR3 is encoded by further DNA sequences in the sample. The chain combines TRBV6-5 with TRBJ1-2; D call uncertain. From germline, CDR1 is MNHEY and CDR2 SVGAGI. CDR3 size: 14 residues. Trimming took off 2 bases at V and 4 bases at J, with 11 bases between the two ends. The chain's CDR3 is CASSYRGIGYGYTF. The CDR3 DNA sequence: TGTGCCAGCAGTTACCGAGGAATCGGCTATGGCTACACCTTC.

The rearrangement uses TRBV5-4 and TRBJ2-3; the match to TRBD2 covers 10 bases. Germline V gene data show CDR1 as SGHNT and CDR2 as YYREEE (reference sequence). The trim removed 4 bases at V and 1 base at J, leaving 9 bases unmatched. CDR3 size: 17 residues. CDR3 coding DNA: TGTGCCAGCAGCAGTACTAGCGGGATGGCGGGCACAGATACGCAGTATTTT. Protein product: CASSSTSGMAGTDTQYF.

The chain uses TRBV4-3 and TRBJ2-1; no definite D call. Per the germline V gene, CDR1 is LGHNA and CDR2 is YSLEER. There are 13 residues in the CDR3. Trimming took 3 bases from V and 4 from J, leaving 7 bases between them. CDR3 sequence reads: CASSQESYNEQFF. CDR3 coding DNA: TGCGCCAGCAGCCAGGAGAGTTACAATGAGCAGTTCTTC.

The chain uses TRBV6-6 and TRBJ1-1; D is perhaps TRBD1 (6 bases). Per the germline V gene, CDR1 is MNHNY and CDR2 is SVGAGI (reference sequence). This CDR3 is 13 amino acids long. Trimming cost V 4 bases and J 8 bases, with 14 bases left between them. CDR3 nucleotide sequence: TGTGCCAGCAGTTGGGACGGACAGACCGAAGCTTTCTTT. It translates to CASSWDGQTEAFF.

The J gene is TRBJ2-3, the V gene TRBV24-1, with unresolved D. The CDR3 loop spans 15 amino acids. Germline assignment: CDR1 KGHDR and CDR2 SFDVKD. The ends were cut back, 1 base at V and 1 base at J, with 8 bases in the middle. The CDR3 reads CATSDLHMGTDTQYF. The CDR3 DNA is TGTGCCACCAGTGATTTACACATGGGCACAGATACGCAGTATTTT.

The chain combines TRBV29-1 with TRBJ1-1; no reliable D call. CDR3 length: 14 residues. Germline lookup yields CDR1 SQVTM and CDR2 ANQGSEA. Trimming stripped 0 bases from V and 3 bases from J, with 11 bases between. The CDR3 reads CSVEDPTKDTEAFF. The CDR3 DNA reads TGCAGCGTTGAAGATCCGACTAAGGACACTGAAGCTTTCTTT. Filled out from reference TRBV29-1 and TRBJ1-1, the complete variable domain reads SAVISQKPSRDICQRGTSLTIQCQVDSQVTMMFWYRQQPGQSLTLIATANQGSEATYESGFVIDKFPISRPNLTFSTLTVSNMSPEDSSIYLCSVEDPTKDTEAFFGQGTRLTVV.

The rearrangement joins TRBV6-6 to TRBJ1-5, with a weak D call TRBD1 (6 bases). Trimming pared 5 bases from V and 2 bases from J, leaving 13 bases between. The CDR3 runs 15 residues. The germline V gene encodes CDR1 MNHNY and CDR2 SVGAGI (reference sequence). This CDR3 is CASSRTGWGNQPQHF. The DNA of the CDR3 is TGTGCCAGCAGTCGAACAGGGTGGGGCAATCAGCCCCAGCATTTT.

In its sample, this clone was seen a few times. Here the CDR3 DNA reads TGTGCCAGCAGCCAAGGCCGACAGGTGACTGAAGCTTTCTTT. Translating gives CASSQGRQVTEAFF. This sequence joins TRBV4-2 and TRBJ1-1; tentative D call: TRBD1 (6 bases). Trimming removed 1 base from V and 5 bases from J, with 11 bases in between. The CDR3 is 14 amino acids. The germline V gene encodes CDR1 LGHNA and CDR2 YNFKEQ.

V gene TRBV24-1 combines with J gene TRBJ2-3, with D possibly being TRBD1 (5 bases). V lost 2 bases and J 5 bases, leaving 10 bases between the germline ends. This CDR3 has 14 residues. Germline CDR1 is KGHDR and CDR2 is SFDVKD. The CDR3 spells CATSDSGSGDTQYF. The CDR3 coding sequence is TGTGCCACCAGTGATTCAGGGTCGGGAGATACGCAGTATTTT.

The rearrangement links TRBV7-6 to TRBJ2-7, with D possibly TRBD2 on 5 matching bases. Germline V gene lookup returns CDR1 SGHVS and CDR2 FNYEAQ. The CDR3 totals 17 residues. Trimming removed 5 bases at V and 3 bases at J, with 23 bases between. For the CDR3, the DNA is TGTGCCAGCAGCGCGAAATTCGGGGAAGGTCGTATCTACGAGCAGTACTTC. This translates into CASSAKFGEGRIYEQYF. The variable domain in full, with the rest retrieved from reference TRBV7-6 and TRBJ2-7, is GAGVSQSPRYKVTKRGQDVALRCDPISGHVSLYWYRQALGQGPEFLTYFNYEAQQDKSGLPNDRFSAERPEGSISTLTIQRTEQRDSAMYRCASSAKFGEGRIYEQYFGPGTRLTVT.

This chain joins TRBV19 and TRBJ2-1; TRBD1 agrees at 7 bases. The length of the CDR3 is 13 residues. V was pared by 7 bases and J by 8 bases, with 8 bases of the junction left unmatched. CDR1 and CDR2 (germline): LNHDA, SQIVND (reference sequence). DNA for the CDR3: TGTGCCAGTAAGGGGGCCATGAGCCATGAGCAGTTCTTC. Translating gives CASKGAMSHEQFF.

The chain recombines TRBV7-2 with TRBJ2-2; perhaps TRBD1 as D (6 bases). Per germline, CDR1 SGHTA and CDR2 FQGNSA. This CDR3 spans 16 amino acids. With 3 bases removed from V and 1 base from J, the gap between germline ends came to 12 bases. CDR3 in amino acids: CASSFLPGQNTGELFF. The CDR3 DNA follows: TGTGCCAGCAGCTTCTTACCGGGACAGAACACCGGGGAGCTGTTTTTT.

The chain joins TRBV7-2 to TRBJ2-7, with D tentatively TRBD2 (6 bases). The V end was cut by 4 bases, the J end by 1 base, with 8 bases between. The CDR3 sequence is 13 residues long. The germline V gene encodes CDR1 SGHTA and CDR2 FQGNSA. The CDR3 region is CASSSGTSYEQYF. In DNA form, the CDR3 reads TGTGCCAGCAGCTCCGGGACTTCCTACGAGCAGTACTTC.

J is TRBJ2-7 and V is TRBV19; D is perhaps TRBD1 (7 bases). CDR1 LNHDA and CDR2 SQIVND come from the germline V gene (reference sequence). V lost 1 base to trimming and J lost 3 bases, with 13 bases between them. The CDR3 is 15 amino acids. The CDR3 nucleotides are TGTGCCAGTAGTATAGCAGGAGGGGGCAACTACGAGCAGTACTTC. Amino acid sequence: CASSIAGGGNYEQYF.

This chain links TRBV5-1 with TRBJ2-2; D is perhaps TRBD1 (5 bases). Trimming stripped 0 bases from V and 4 bases from J, with 13 bases between. Germline lookup yields CDR1 SGHRS and CDR2 YFSETQ. CDR3 length equals 16 residues. The chain's CDR3 is CASSLGQGRSTGELFF. The CDR3 DNA sequence: TGCGCCAGCAGCTTGGGGCAGGGTAGAAGCACCGGGGAGCTGTTTTTT. Full variable domain (rest looked up from reference TRBV5-1 and TRBJ2-2): KAGVTQTPRYLIKTRGQQVTLSCSPISGHRSVSWYQQTPGQGLQFLFEYFSETQRNKGNFPGRFSGRQFSNSRSEMNVSTLELGDSALYLCASSLGQGRSTGELFFGEGSRLTVL.

This clone was counted between two and nine times. This CDR3 reads CASRKYGSGELFF. The CDR3 nucleotides are TGTGCCAGCAGGAAGTACGGGTCCGGGGAGCTGTTTTTT. This chain uses TRBV12-3 or TRBV12-4 with TRBJ2-2; D unresolved. Trimming took 6 bases from V and 6 from J, leaving 11 bases between them. This CDR3 contains 13 residues.

The gene calls are TRBV11-3 and TRBJ2-2; D perhaps matches TRBD1 (6 bases). Trimming stripped 3 bases from V and 3 bases from J, with 14 bases between. There are 16 residues in the CDR3. In germline, CDR1 is SGHNT, CDR2 YENEEA. Written as DNA, the CDR3 is TGTGCCAGCAGCTTCGTAGGGGGAACGGACACCGGGGAGCTGTTTTTT. Translated, it gives CASSFVGGTDTGELFF. Combining the CDR3 with reference TRBV11-3 and TRBJ2-2 gives the whole variable domain EAGVVQSPRYKIIEKKQPVAFWCNPISGHNTLYWYLQNLGQGPELLIRYENEEAVDDSQLPKDRFSAERLKGVDSTLKIQPAELGDSAVYLCASSFVGGTDTGELFFGEGSRLTVL.

The chain links TRBV7-2 to TRBJ2-5, with D perhaps TRBD1 (6 bases). Germline V CDR1 and CDR2: SGHTA, FQGNSA. Between the trimmed V and J ends, which lost 2 bases and 2 bases, there was a span of 18 bases. The CDR3 extends over 17 amino acids. In DNA, the CDR3 is TGTGCCAGCAGCTTAATTGGCCCCGGGACACAGCAAGAGACCCAGTACTTC. Its protein product is CASSLIGPGTQQETQYF.

J is TRBJ1-6 and V is TRBV27; TRBD1 aligns across 7 bases. Germline CDR1 MNHEY, CDR2 SMNVEV (reference sequence). The CDR3 runs 15 residues. The ends lost 5 bases at V and 6 bases at J; junction bases unmatched: 7. CDR3 in DNA: TGTGCCAGCAGTCCCGGTAGGGGGCGTAATTCACCCCTCCACTTT. Translating it yields CASSPGRGRNSPLHF.

This sequence joins TRBV6-5 and TRBJ1-2, with TRBD1 matching over 7 bases. Germline lookup yields CDR1 MNHEY and CDR2 SVGAGI. The CDR3 sequence is 14 residues long. The J segment lost 7 bases and the V segment lost 2 bases, leaving 7 bases of the junction unmatched. The CDR3 here is CASSYLTGASGYTF. The CDR3 DNA reads TGTGCCAGCAGTTACCTCACAGGGGCCAGTGGCTACACCTTC.

The V and J genes are TRBV25-1 and TRBJ2-5; a weak D match, TRBD2 (5 bases). The CDR3 totals 14 residues. Germline V gene sequence: CDR1 MGHDK, CDR2 SYGVNS. Trimming stripped 5 bases from V and 4 bases from J, with 14 bases between. In nucleotides, the CDR3 is TGTGCCAGCAGTCTCCCAGAGCGGTCAGAGACCCAGTACTTC. Translation gives CASSLPERSETQYF. Looking up the rest from reference TRBV25-1 and TRBJ2-5 gives the full variable domain: EADIYQTPRYLVIGTGKKITLECSQTMGHDKMYWYQQDPGMELHLIHYSYGVNSTEKGDLSSESTVSRIRTEHFPLTLESARPSHTSQYLCASSLPERSETQYFGPGTRLLVL.

The V call is TRBV7-8, the J call TRBJ1-3, with D possibly being TRBD1 (6 bases). The CDR3 length is 15 residues. V lost 5 bases and J lost 0, with 11 bases in between. Germline lookup yields CDR1 SGHVS and CDR2 FQNEAQ. The CDR3 loop is CASSPGQSSGNTIYF. CDR3 nucleotides: TGTGCCAGCAGCCCAGGACAGAGCTCTGGAAACACCATATATTTT.

The chain is built from TRBV28 and TRBJ1-2, with D possibly being TRBD1 (6 bases). Germline V lookup: CDR1 MDHEN, CDR2 SYDVKM. V lost 10 bases and J lost 6, with 18 bases in between. The CDR3 has 13 amino acids. The CDR3 region has the DNA TGTGCCACCTCGACAGGCGGACCCAATGGCTACACCTTC. Protein: CATSTGGPNGYTF.